The 20 T cell receptor beta chains below all came from one sample that was sequenced in a study of CD8 T cells in ankylosing spondylitis. One entry per CDR3 protein results from TCRdb running MiXCR on the 5' RACE reads. The profile covers 85,000 to 100,000 distinct CDR3 sequences, with approximately 9% appearing a single time and approximately 5.5% taken by the ten largest. Sample: blood, either unsorted or a sorted T cell fraction (not recorded which). These receptors came from a male donor with ankylosing spondylitis or in good health (not recorded which).

V usage is TRBV7-2 and J usage is TRBJ2-2; D is uncertain. V gave up 1 base and J gave up 7 bases, with 4 bases separating them. The CDR3 spans 12 residues. Per germline, CDR1 SGHTA and CDR2 FQGNSA. The CDR3 DNA reads TGTGCCAGCAGCTTAGTTATCGGGGAGCTGTTTTTT. Amino acid sequence: CASSLVIGELFF. Drawing the rest from reference TRBV7-2 and TRBJ2-2, the complete variable domain is GAGVSQSPSNKVTEKGKDVELRCDPISGHTALYWYRQSLGQGLEFLIYFQGNSAPDKSGLPSDRFSAERTGGSVSTLTIQRTQQEDSAVYLCASSLVIGELFFGEGSRLTVL.

This clonotype was observed many times. V gene TRBV9 combines with J gene TRBJ2-1; D is ambiguous. V was shortened by 0 bases and J by 3 bases, with 10 bases between the two germline ends. Germline V gives CDR1 SGDLS, CDR2 YYNGEE. The CDR3 is 15 amino acids. CDR3 nucleotide sequence: TGTGCCAGCAGCGTAGTAGACGGCAGCTACAATGAGCAGTTCTTC. Protein sequence: CASSVVDGSYNEQFF.

The chain uses TRBV30 and TRBJ1-1; D may be TRBD1 (6 bases). Looked up from germline, CDR1 is GTSNPN and CDR2 is SVGIG (reference sequence). V was pared by 0 bases and J by 8 bases, with 13 bases between. The CDR3 runs to 13 residues. CDR3 residues: CAWSVVFGTEAFF. For the CDR3, the DNA is TGTGCCTGGAGTGTTGTTTTTGGGACAGAAGCTTTCTTT.

The table lists this clonotype with many counts. The V call is TRBV5-1, the J call TRBJ1-3, with D hard to call. V lost 0 bases to trimming and J lost 0 bases, with 13 bases between them. Germline V gene sequence: CDR1 SGHRS, CDR2 YFSETQ. The CDR3 sequence is 17 residues long. The CDR3 reads CASSLDGPVSSGNTIYF. The CDR3 nucleotides read TGCGCCAGCAGCTTGGATGGACCTGTATCCTCTGGAAACACCATATATTTT.

This clonotype showed up many times. The gene calls are TRBV20-1 and TRBJ1-6; D is unclear. Per the germline V gene, CDR1 is DFQATT and CDR2 is SNEGSKA (reference sequence). The length of the CDR3 is 13 residues. The ends were cut back, 6 bases at V and 9 bases at J, with 15 bases in the middle. The CDR3 DNA follows: TGCAGTGCCCAGACCGGGTTCGGTTCACCCCTCCACTTT. Translation gives CSAQTGFGSPLHF.

This clonotype was counted many times. The rearrangement joins TRBV7-3 to TRBJ2-1, with 11 nucleotides matching TRBD2. CDR1 and CDR2 from the germline V gene are SGHTA and FQGTGA. V was pared by 1 base and J by 8 bases, with 7 bases of the junction left unmatched. The CDR3 loop spans 16 amino acids. The CDR3 nucleotides are TGTGCCAGCAGCTTAATAGCGGGGGGGCCTAATCATGAGCAGTTCTTC. Protein product: CASSLIAGGPNHEQFF.

This clonotype was seen ten or more times. In nucleotides, the CDR3 is TGTGCCACCAGGCAGGGGGCTGGGGCCAACGTCCTGACTTTC. Amino acid sequence: CATRQGAGANVLTF. This chain connects TRBV24-1 to TRBJ2-6; 7 nucleotides align to TRBD1. The CDR3 is 14 amino acids. The germline V gene has CDR1 KGHDR and CDR2 SFDVKD. V lost 7 bases to trimming and J lost 2 bases; unmatched junction nucleotides: 1.

This rearrangement joins TRBV7-9 to TRBJ2-3; 8 nucleotides agree with TRBD2. The CDR3 consists of 16 residues. Germline CDR1 reads SEHNR; CDR2 reads FQNEAQ (reference sequence). Trimming took 4 bases from V and 4 from J; bases not matched to a gene: 10. The CDR3 loop is CASSSYRLAYSDTQYF. The CDR3 bases are TGTGCCAGCAGCTCCTACAGACTAGCGTATTCAGATACGCAGTATTTT.

This clonotype has at least ten counts. The chain combines TRBV5-5 with TRBJ2-1; TRBD2 matches at 10 bases. This CDR3 is 17 amino acids long. Germline lookup yields CDR1 SGHKS and CDR2 YYEKEE (reference sequence). V lost 5 bases to trimming and J lost 2 bases; unmatched junction nucleotides: 10. CDR3 coding DNA: TGTGCCAGCAGTACCCTGGCAGCGGGGGGGCCCTACAATGAGCAGTTCTTC. As protein: CASSTLAAGGPYNEQFF.

This clonotype was counted at least ten times. The chain employs TRBV11-3 and TRBJ2-3, with 10 bases lining up with TRBD2. CDR1 is SGHNT, CDR2 YENEEA, per germline. The CDR3 has 16 residues. J was trimmed by 5 bases and V by 3 bases; bases with no gene match: 8. The CDR3 loop reads CASSFTSGGAGDTQYF. The CDR3, as DNA: TGTGCCAGCAGCTTTACAAGCGGGGGGGCAGGAGATACGCAGTATTTT.

This clonotype was found many times. This sequence joins TRBV7-9 and TRBJ2-7; 7 nucleotides agree with TRBD2. CDR3 size: 13 residues. V lost 5 bases, J lost 6 bases, and 7 bases stayed unmatched. CDR1 is SEHNR and CDR2 is FQNEAQ in the germline V gene (reference sequence). DNA for the CDR3: TGTGCCAGCAGCCCCCCGGGGGGTTTCGAGCAGTACTTC. Translating it yields CASSPPGGFEQYF.

This clonotype was recorded many times. V gene TRBV29-1 combines with J gene TRBJ2-5; TRBD2 is a possible D gene (5 bases). Germline V lookup: CDR1 SQVTM, CDR2 ANQGSEA. CDR3 length equals 17 residues. Deletions cut 6 bases from V and 4 bases from J, with 27 bases between. The CDR3 here is CSVTPRPRVGEPETQYF. Here the CDR3 DNA reads TGCAGCGTCACTCCTAGGCCAAGGGTTGGGGAGCCAGAGACCCAGTACTTC.

This clonotype was seen more than once but under ten times. The chain joins TRBV3-1 to TRBJ2-1; D perhaps matches TRBD2 (7 bases). V lost 7 bases to trimming and J lost 8 bases, with 21 bases between them. This CDR3 is 15 amino acids long. Germline CDR1 is LGHDT and CDR2 is YNNKEL (reference sequence). The CDR3 region is CASNPRGAGKDEQFF. The CDR3 nucleotides read TGTGCCAGCAACCCCCGGGGGGCCGGAAAGGATGAGCAGTTCTTC.

This clonotype has just a few counts. The chain uses TRBV10-3 and TRBJ2-3; 10 bases fit TRBD2. Germline values: CDR1 ENHRY, CDR2 SYGVKD. J lost 2 bases, V lost 8 bases, and 16 bases had no gene match. The CDR3 contains 18 residues. CDR3 DNA sequence: TGTGCCATCGGGGGGCCGACTCCCGGGACTAGCGACACAGATACGCAGTATTTT. Translation: CAIGGPTPGTSDTDTQYF.

This clonotype was seen at least ten times. The chain recombines TRBV12-3 or TRBV12-4 with TRBJ1-5, with a weak D call TRBD1 (5 bases). With 5 bases removed from V and 6 bases from J, the gap between germline ends came to 17 bases. The CDR3 sequence is 15 residues long. For the CDR3, the DNA is TGTGCCAGCAGTAACCAGGGCGGGCACGGTCAGCCCCAGCATTTT. Translated, it gives CASSNQGGHGQPQHF.

There are many counts of this clonotype. The chain carries TRBV6-1 and TRBJ2-2; 11 positions agree with TRBD2. This CDR3 comprises 15 residues. After removal of 7 bases from V and 1 base from J, the junction contained 2 bases not matched to a gene. Germline lookup yields CDR1 MNHNS and CDR2 SASEGT. The CDR3 spells CASTGLAGNTGELFF. CDR3 DNA sequence: TGTGCCAGCACCGGACTAGCGGGGAACACCGGGGAGCTGTTTTTT.

The table lists this clonotype with many counts. J is TRBJ1-2 and V is TRBV3-1; D is uncertain. V dropped 1 base and J dropped 0 bases, with 6 bases sitting between them. Per germline, CDR1 LGHDT and CDR2 YNNKEL (reference sequence). This CDR3 spans 14 amino acids. Here the CDR3 reads CASSQGQANYGYTF. Written as DNA, the CDR3 is TGTGCCAGCAGCCAAGGACAAGCTAACTATGGCTACACCTTC.

This clonotype occurred many times. The chain combines TRBV6-2 or TRBV6-3 with TRBJ2-7; tentative D call: TRBD2 (6 bases). From germline, CDR1 is MNHEY and CDR2 SVGEGT. The length of the CDR3 is 16 residues. V gave up 6 bases and J gave up 6 bases, with 24 bases separating them. CDR3 in DNA: TGTGCCAGCAGCCGACGTGAGGGAGGAGTTCCGGCCGAGCAGTACTTC. It specifies CASSRREGGVPAEQYF.

This clonotype was observed many times. V and J are TRBV5-1 and TRBJ1-4; D gene unclear. Between the trimmed V and J ends, which lost 4 bases and 2 bases, there was a span of 9 bases. The CDR3 sequence is 14 residues long. From germline, CDR1 is SGHRS and CDR2 YFSETQ. The CDR3 here is CASSSGRTNEKLFF. CDR3 in DNA: TGCGCCAGCAGCAGCGGACGGACTAATGAAAAACTGTTTTTT.

This clonotype was seen ten or more times. The chain links TRBV15 to TRBJ1-6; D gene uncertain. Looked up from germline, CDR1 is LNHNV and CDR2 is YYDKDF (reference sequence). Trimming pared 8 bases from V and 6 bases from J, leaving 14 bases between. This CDR3 comprises 14 residues. The chain's CDR3 is CATYRGRTNSPLHF. The CDR3 region has the DNA TGTGCCACCTACCGAGGACGGACTAATTCACCCCTCCACTTT.